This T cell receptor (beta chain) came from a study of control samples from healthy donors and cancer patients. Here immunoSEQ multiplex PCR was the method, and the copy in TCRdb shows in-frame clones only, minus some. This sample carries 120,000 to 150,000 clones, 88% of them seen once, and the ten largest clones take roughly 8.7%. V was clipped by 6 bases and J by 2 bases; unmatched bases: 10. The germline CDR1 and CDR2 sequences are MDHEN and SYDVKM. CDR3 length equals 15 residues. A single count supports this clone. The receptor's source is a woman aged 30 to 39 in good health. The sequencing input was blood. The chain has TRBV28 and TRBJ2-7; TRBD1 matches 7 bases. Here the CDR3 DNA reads TGTGCCAGCAGCCTGGACAGGTTCCTCACCTACGAGCAGTACTTC. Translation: CASSLDRFLTYEQYF.